The 18 T cell receptor beta chains below come from one sample, sequenced in a study of blood T cells in healthy people across ages. Next came a second PCR, run for about 7 to 12 cycles, which used a sample-barcoded 5' primer along with a J-beta primer mix. TCRdb re-called the 5' RACE reads with MiXCR, one entry per CDR3 protein. This table holds over a million distinct CDR3 sequences, 25% found once. These sequences were also reported in another study, on T cells of mothers and their children.

The sample was blood. The receptors originated from a girl aged 2-9 years in good health.

This CDR3 reads CASSPDVPQEAFF. In nucleotides, the CDR3 is TGTGCCAGCAGCCCGGACGTTCCCCAGGAGGCTTTCTTT. The chain combines TRBV5-4 with TRBJ1-1; D is ambiguous. The CDR3 totals 13 residues. The V gene lost 4 bases and the J gene lost 11 bases, with 18 bases spanning the gap. Germline loops: CDR1 SGHNT, CDR2 YYREEE (reference sequence).

This clonotype appeared a few times. The CDR3 nucleotides read TGTGCCAGCAGTCTGGTGGGGGCCGGATCGAACACTGAAGCTTTCTTT. This codes for CASSLVGAGSNTEAFF. The J gene is TRBJ1-1, the V gene TRBV27, with TRBD1 as a possible D gene (6 bases). Trimming cost V 5 bases and J 1 base, with 17 bases left between them. The germline gives CDR1 MNHEY, CDR2 SMNVEV (reference sequence). The CDR3 length is 16 residues.

The CDR3 DNA follows: TGCAGTGCTGGGCCCGGGACAGACAAATTAGAGCAGTTCTTC. Protein: CSAGPGTDKLEQFF. The chain couples TRBV20-1 to TRBJ2-1, with 7 bases matching TRBD1. Germline values: CDR1 DFQATT, CDR2 SNEGSKA (reference sequence). The ends lost 5 bases at V and 10 bases at J; junction bases unmatched: 14. This CDR3 contains 14 residues.

This chain joins TRBV4-2 and TRBJ2-7; 7 bases match TRBD2. The CDR3 covers 15 residues. With V trimmed by 4 bases and J by 4 bases, 10 bases remained unmatched. Germline V gene sequence: CDR1 LGHNA, CDR2 YNFKEQ. CDR3 sequence: CASSRGEREGYEQYF. In nucleotides, the CDR3 is TGTGCCAGCAGCCGGGGGGAGCGGGAAGGGTACGAGCAGTACTTC.

There are a few counts of this clonotype. The genes are TRBV21-1 and TRBJ1-5; TRBD1 was called by the table and not checked on the DNA. TRBV21-1 is tagged as a pseudogene. The CDR3 loop spans 15 amino acids. The CDR3: CASSTRTGGNQPQHF. In DNA, the CDR3 is TGTGCCAGCAGCACTAGGACAGGCGGTAATCAGCCCCAGCATTTT.

This clonotype turned up a few times. This sequence joins TRBV7-6 and TRBJ1-1; D possibly corresponds to TRBD1 (6 bases). Germline lookup yields CDR1 SGHVS and CDR2 FNYEAQ. There are 16 residues in the CDR3. The V end was cut by 5 bases, the J end by 4 bases, with 20 bases between. CDR3 DNA: TGTGCCAGCAGCCACTTCCCGGGGGCGCGGGGCACTGAAGCTTTCTTT. Amino acids: CASSHFPGARGTEAFF.

The chain combines TRBV5-1 with TRBJ2-3; D gene uncertain. Looked up from germline, CDR1 is SGHRS and CDR2 is YFSETQ. V dropped 4 bases and J dropped 3 bases, with 15 bases sitting between them. The CDR3 is 15 residues long. This CDR3 reads CASSMKLAQTDTQYF. The CDR3 nucleotides read TGCGCCAGCAGCATGAAATTGGCCCAGACAGATACGCAGTATTTT.

This clonotype turned up a few times. V and J are TRBV4-1 and TRBJ1-6, with 8 bases identical to TRBD1. There are 15 residues in the CDR3. Unmatched junction bases numbered 10, after V lost 1 base and J lost 14 bases. Per the germline V gene, CDR1 is MGHRA and CDR2 is YSYEKL. In nucleotides, the CDR3 is TGCGCCAGCAGCCAAGTCGGGACAGGACATCGAACCCTCCACTTT. This sequence encodes CASSQVGTGHRTLHF.

This clonotype was observed a handful of times. This chain connects TRBV7-4 to TRBJ2-5, with TRBD1 matching over 9 bases. The germline V gene has CDR1 SGHVT and CDR2 SQSDAQ. J lost 4 bases, V lost 0 bases, and 12 bases had no gene match. The CDR3 has 18 amino acids. The CDR3 region is CASSLALLGDRVTETQYF. CDR3 DNA sequence: TGTGCCAGCAGCTTAGCGCTCTTGGGGGACAGGGTAACAGAGACCCAGTACTTC.

The V call is TRBV9, the J call TRBJ1-1; D possibly corresponds to TRBD1 (5 bases). The V gene lost 3 bases and the J gene lost 10 bases, with 16 bases spanning the gap. Germline CDR1 SGDLS, CDR2 YYNGEE. The CDR3 sequence is 13 residues long. The CDR3 nucleotides read TGTGCCAGCAGCGGAGTACAGGCCCTGGGAGCTTTCTTT. Its protein is CASSGVQALGAFF.

V and J are TRBV7-3 and TRBJ1-1, with D possibly being TRBD1 (6 bases). The length of the CDR3 is 13 residues. V gave up 4 bases and J gave up 5 bases, with 11 bases separating them. Germline loops: CDR1 SGHTA, CDR2 FQGTGA. Here the CDR3 DNA reads TGTGCCAGCAGCTCCGGGACATTAACTGAAGCTTTCTTT. Residues: CASSSGTLTEAFF.

With respect to this clonotype: Germline and junction disagree at one end, which may indicate a read error. Here the CDR3 reads CASRTRTSGMSYNEQFF. The CDR3 DNA reads as TGTGCTAGCAGAACTAGGACTAGCGGGATGTCCTACAATGAGCAGTTCTTC. The chain carries TRBV7-7 and TRBJ2-1; 12 nucleotides line up with TRBD2. The CDR3 spans 17 residues. The V gene's germline CDR1 is SSHAT and CDR2 FNYEAQ (reference sequence).

This chain joins TRBV9 and TRBJ2-2; TRBD2 matches at 11 bases. The germline V gene encodes CDR1 SGDLS and CDR2 YYNGEE. V lost 3 bases, J lost 7 bases, and 11 bases stayed unmatched. This CDR3 is built from 17 residues. The CDR3 DNA is TGTGCCAGCAGCGGAAGGACTAGCGGGTACCGGGGCGGGGAGCTGTTTTTT. Amino acid sequence: CASSGRTSGYRGGELFF.

The V call is TRBV12-3 or TRBV12-4, the J call TRBJ1-5; possibly TRBD1 for D (5 bases). Trimming shortened V by 1 base and J by 7 bases, and 14 bases separated the two germline ends. The CDR3 is made up of 15 amino acids. The CDR3 bases are TGTGCCAGCAGTTTAGTATTAGCAGGGAGCCAGCCCCAGCATTTT. The encoded protein is CASSLVLAGSQPQHF.

The chain carries TRBV7-9 and TRBJ1-1; no clear D gene. The V end was cut by 5 bases, the J end by 3 bases, with 7 bases between. CDR1 and CDR2 (germline): SEHNR, FQNEAQ (reference sequence). The CDR3 has 12 residues. CDR3 in amino acids: CASSRGHTEAFF. In DNA form, the CDR3 reads TGTGCCAGCAGCCGGGGTCACACTGAAGCTTTCTTT.

The V call is TRBV9, the J call TRBJ2-5, with 7 positions matching TRBD2. V dropped 0 bases and J dropped 0; count of bases not matched to a gene: 5. The germline gives CDR1 SGDLS, CDR2 YYNGEE. The CDR3 has 16 residues. The CDR3 loop is CASSVEPSGYQETQYF. CDR3 nucleotide sequence: TGTGCCAGCAGCGTAGAGCCTAGCGGCTACCAAGAGACCCAGTACTTC.

V and J are TRBV11-2 and TRBJ2-5; D ambiguous. The assigned J gene may be wrong: the sequence end matches TRBJ2-7 better. CDR3 size: 13 residues. In germline, CDR1 is SGHAT, CDR2 FQNNGV. This chain's CDR3 is CASTSLSVYEQYF. In DNA form, the CDR3 reads TGTGCCAGCACCTCCCTTTCGGTCTACGAGCAGTACTTC.

This clonotype was seen only a few times. The chain couples TRBV9 to TRBJ2-4; the match to TRBD2 covers 8 bases. The CDR3 covers 12 residues. The germline V gene encodes CDR1 SGDLS and CDR2 YYNGEE. Trimming took 3 bases from V and 9 from J; bases not matched to a gene: 2. The CDR3 DNA reads as TGTGCCAGCAGCGCGGCGGGGGGCATTCAGTACTTC. Its protein product is CASSAAGGIQYF.